Detailed here is one T cell receptor (beta chain). Its matching antigen is unknown. PCR primers comprised 60 Vbeta and 13 Jbeta primers. TCRdb keeps only in-frame clones here, not all; method: immunoSEQ multiplex PCR. This table holds approximately 100,000 clones, about nine tenths found once. This record comes from a study of cytomegalovirus exposure and HLA in healthy donors. Broader study findings: An analysis that came later showed most CMV-associated TCR beta chains appearing HLA-restricted.

The CDR3 runs to 16 residues. V shed 3 bases, J shed 8 bases, and the junction held 13 bases outside the gene matches. Per the germline V gene, CDR1 is GTSNPN and CDR2 is SVGIG (reference sequence). The chain employs TRBV30 and TRBJ1-4, with TRBD1 identical over 9 bases. The TCR sequence derives from a man aged 25 to 45 in good health and CMV-seropositive. The material sequenced was PBMCs. The CDR3, as DNA: TGTGCCTGGAGGGGTACAGGGGGCTGGCGAAGAGAAAAACTGTTTTTT. Amino acids: CAWRGTGGWRREKLFF.